Presented here are 29 T cell receptor beta chains from one specimen sequenced in a study of T-cell reconstitution after alpha-beta-depleted transplantation in children. It was with unique molecular identifiers that the TCRbeta library was prepared. TCRdb called the PCR reads again in MiXCR, with one record for every CDR3 protein. The sample carries about 280,000 distinct CDR3 sequences, approximately 10% recorded once. Sample: peripheral blood, taken 180 days after TCRalphabeta/CD19-depleted stem cell transplant. The receptors originated from a male patient between 2 and 15 years old who had a stem cell transplant for chronic granulomatous disease, so the T cells may come from the graft donor.

The genes are TRBV5-4 and TRBJ2-3; D tentatively fits TRBD1 or TRBD2 (5 bases each). Trimming cost V 4 bases and J 10 bases, with 19 bases left between them. This CDR3 contains 14 residues. Germline CDR1 and CDR2: SGHNT and YYREEE (reference sequence). DNA of the CDR3: TGTGCCAGCAGCGCTCCGGGACCCGGGCTACCGCAGTATTTT. Amino acid sequence: CASSAPGPGLPQYF.

At least ten counts were recorded for this clonotype. The chain couples TRBV11-2 to TRBJ2-1; D unclear. The V end was cut by 5 bases, the J end by 4 bases, with 6 bases between. Germline V gives CDR1 SGHAT, CDR2 FQNNGV. The CDR3 runs to 12 residues. The CDR3 loop is CASSHTYNEQFF. CDR3 nucleotides: TGTGCCAGCAGCCACACTTACAATGAGCAGTTCTTC.

This clonotype showed up many times. The V call is TRBV6-5, the J call TRBJ1-1, with D unclear. V lost 0 bases to trimming and J lost 5 bases, with 10 bases between them. The V gene's germline CDR1 is MNHEY and CDR2 SVGAGI. The CDR3 extends over 14 amino acids. CDR3 protein: CASSYSWGGTEAFF. The DNA for the CDR3 is TGTGCCAGCAGTTACTCGTGGGGTGGGACTGAAGCTTTCTTT.

This clonotype was recorded many times. The chain carries TRBV5-1 and TRBJ1-3; D remains unclear. With 3 bases removed from V and 4 bases from J, the gap between germline ends came to 17 bases. Looked up from germline, CDR1 is SGHRS and CDR2 is YFSETQ. The CDR3 totals 16 residues. Here the CDR3 reads CASSSSMTPGGNTIYF. In nucleotides, the CDR3 is TGCGCCAGCAGCTCGAGTATGACCCCGGGAGGAAACACCATATATTTT.

Notes on this clonotype: Since the CDR3 does not end with the conserved phenylalanine or tryptophan, this likely comes from a read error. The V and J genes are TRBV11-3 and TRBJ2-7, with D perhaps TRBD1 (6 bases). V was cut by 1 base and J by 2 bases, with 9 bases left in between. This CDR3 contains 14 residues. CDR1 SGHNT and CDR2 YENEEA come from the germline V gene. This CDR3 is CASSLGTGPYEQYI. CDR3 nucleotide sequence: TGTGCCAGCAGCTTAGGAACAGGGCCCTACGAGCAGTACATC.

The sample holds many counts of this clonotype. The chain links TRBV7-8 to TRBJ2-7, with 7 nucleotides matching TRBD2. Germline CDR1 SGHVS, CDR2 FQNEAQ. This CDR3 is 12 amino acids long. The ends lost 6 bases at V and 6 bases at J; junction bases unmatched: 5. As DNA, the CDR3 is TGTGCCAGCAGGGGACTATCGGGCGAGCAGTACTTC. It translates to CASRGLSGEQYF.

This clonotype was seen just once. A much bigger clone sits one base away, suggesting this may be a read error. V is TRBV29-1 and J is TRBJ2-3; D remains unclear. The CDR3 is made up of 11 amino acids. From germline, CDR1 is SQVTM and CDR2 ANQGSEA. For the CDR3, the DNA is TGCAGGGTTGAATCCCCCGATACGCAGTATTTT. As protein: CRVESPDTQYF.

Comment on this clonotype: One junction end does not reproduce the germline sequence, and a read error may be involved. V gene TRBV27 combines with J gene TRBJ2-5; TRBD1 matches at 10 bases. This CDR3 is 13 amino acids long. CDR1 is MNHEY and CDR2 is SMNVEV in the germline V gene (reference sequence). The CDR3 bases are TGTGCCAGCAGCCGGGACAGGGGAGAGAACCAGTACTTC. The encoded protein is CASSRDRGENQYF.

This clonotype was seen more than once but under ten times. V and J are TRBV3-1 and TRBJ2-7, with 8 positions matching TRBD1. The ends lost 4 bases at V and 2 bases at J; junction bases unmatched: 7. The CDR3 length is 15 residues. Germline V gene sequence: CDR1 LGHDT, CDR2 YNNKEL (reference sequence). The CDR3 here is CASSPRQGYTYEQYF. The CDR3 region has the DNA TGTGCCAGCAGCCCCCGACAGGGGTATACCTACGAGCAGTACTTC.

The rearrangement joins TRBV4-3 to TRBJ2-1, with D possibly matching TRBD2 (5 bases). Trimming shortened V by 8 bases and J by 7 bases, and 18 bases separated the two germline ends. The CDR3 runs 14 residues. Germline V lookup: CDR1 LGHNA, CDR2 YSLEER. CDR3 sequence: CASGQDSGINEQFF. DNA for the CDR3: TGCGCCAGCGGGCAAGATTCGGGAATAAATGAGCAGTTCTTC.

This clonotype has a count of ten or more. J is TRBJ2-3 and V is TRBV29-1; D is unresolved. Between the trimmed V and J ends, which lost 6 bases and 0 bases, there was a span of 10 bases. This CDR3 region has 13 residues. CDR1 and CDR2 from the germline V gene are SQVTM and ANQGSEA. The CDR3 region is CSVAPASTDTQYF. CDR3 DNA sequence: TGCAGCGTGGCCCCGGCTAGCACAGATACGCAGTATTTT.

This clonotype was counted ten times or more. The chain carries TRBV7-9 and TRBJ1-5; TRBD1 matches at 8 bases. The CDR3 consists of 16 residues. V shed 5 bases and J 6 bases; nucleotides not matched to a gene: 12. From germline, CDR1 is SEHNR and CDR2 FQNEAQ (reference sequence). CDR3 sequence reads: CASSPFGQGGFQPQHF. DNA of the CDR3: TGTGCCAGCAGCCCCTTCGGACAGGGAGGGTTTCAGCCCCAGCATTTT.

This clonotype was seen repeatedly, ten times or more. The chain links TRBV9 to TRBJ2-3; D ambiguous. CDR1 is SGDLS and CDR2 is YYNGEE in the germline V gene. The CDR3 has 15 residues. Trimming removed 4 bases from V and 6 bases from J, with 18 bases in between. The CDR3 region has the DNA TGTGCCAGCAGCTCCCGGGCCTACGAGAGGGATACGCAGTATTTT. Amino acid sequence: CASSSRAYERDTQYF.

This clonotype was observed many times. The V call is TRBV7-8, the J call TRBJ2-1, with no clear D. Germline loops: CDR1 SGHVS, CDR2 FQNEAQ. V was cut by 5 bases and J by 0 bases, with 11 bases left in between. CDR3 length: 15 residues. The CDR3 nucleotides read TGTGCCAGCAGCCCTCGAGGCTACTCCTACAATGAGCAGTTCTTC. Amino acid sequence: CASSPRGYSYNEQFF.

This clonotype was recorded at least ten times. The chain carries TRBV7-9 and TRBJ2-7; D unclear. Trimming shortened V by 2 bases and J by 3 bases, and 11 bases separated the two germline ends. CDR3 length equals 14 residues. Germline CDR1 is SEHNR and CDR2 is FQNEAQ (reference sequence). This CDR3 reads CASSLIGSNYEQYF. The CDR3 DNA is TGTGCCAGCAGCTTAATCGGGTCAAACTACGAGCAGTACTTC.

This clonotype was seen repeatedly, ten times or more. This chain uses TRBV20-1 with TRBJ2-2; D gene ambiguous. Germline V gene sequence: CDR1 DFQATT, CDR2 SNEGSKA (reference sequence). V lost 2 bases and J lost 2, with 21 bases in between. This CDR3 comprises 18 residues. CDR3 region: CSARPFQMGLRNTGELFF. CDR3 coding DNA: TGCAGTGCTAGACCCTTCCAAATGGGGTTGCGAAACACCGGGGAGCTGTTTTTT.

Many counts were recorded for this clonotype. This chain links TRBV21-1 with TRBJ2-1; the table's D call of TRBD1 was not tested on the DNA. TRBV21-1 is tagged as a pseudogene. The CDR3 loop spans 14 amino acids. Written as DNA, the CDR3 is TGTGCCAGCGGGTTAAAGTCACAGGGGGATGAGCAGTTCTTC. It codes for CASGLKSQGDEQFF.

This clonotype was observed a few times. V is TRBV7-3 and J is TRBJ2-3; perhaps TRBD1 as D (6 bases). Germline CDR1 is SGHTA and CDR2 is FQGTGA. This CDR3 region has 17 residues. V was shortened by 3 bases and J by 2 bases, with 18 bases between the two germline ends. The CDR3 reads CASSLVPGHSNTDTQYF. In DNA, the CDR3 is TGTGCCAGCAGCTTGGTACCGGGACACTCGAACACAGATACGCAGTATTTT.

This clonotype was detected ten times or more. The CDR3 DNA reads as TGCAGTGCTAGATCTGACAGGGTCCATGGCTACACCTTC. It encodes CSARSDRVHGYTF. This chain uses TRBV20-1 with TRBJ1-2; TRBD1 aligns across 7 bases. Trimming took 2 bases from V and 6 from J; bases not matched to a gene: 6. The CDR3 covers 13 residues. Germline V gives CDR1 DFQATT, CDR2 SNEGSKA (reference sequence).

This clonotype was recorded at least ten times. The rearrangement joins TRBV28 to TRBJ2-1, with TRBD1 matching 7 bases. V dropped 1 base and J dropped 6; count of bases not matched to a gene: 3. CDR3 length: 14 residues. Per germline, CDR1 MDHEN and CDR2 SYDVKM. The CDR3 sequence: CASSLSGTVNEQFF. The CDR3 region has the DNA TGTGCCAGCAGTTTATCCGGGACAGTCAATGAGCAGTTCTTC.

This clonotype was picked up many times. CDR3 nucleotide sequence: TGCGCCAGCAGCCAAGTAACGGCTGATAATGAAAAACTGTTTTTT. It specifies CASSQVTADNEKLFF. The chain links TRBV4-1 to TRBJ1-4; D gene uncertain. The CDR3 has 15 amino acids. The germline gives CDR1 MGHRA, CDR2 YSYEKL. Trimming shortened V by 1 base and J by 4 bases, and 10 bases separated the two germline ends.

This clonotype has a handful of counts. CDR3 nucleotide sequence: TGTGCCAGCAGCGTAGCGGACAGGGATGGCGGGGAGCTGTTTTTT. This gives the protein CASSVADRDGGELFF. The V and J genes are TRBV9 and TRBJ2-2; TRBD1 aligns across 8 bases. Trimming removed 0 bases from V and 7 bases from J; junction bases left unmatched: 5. Germline CDR1 is SGDLS and CDR2 is YYNGEE. The CDR3 extends over 15 amino acids.

This clonotype was seen at least ten times. The V and J genes are TRBV20-1 and TRBJ2-7; D uncertain. V lost 5 bases to trimming and J lost 2 bases, with 13 bases between them. The CDR3 extends over 13 amino acids. Looked up from germline, CDR1 is DFQATT and CDR2 is SNEGSKA (reference sequence). CDR3 region: CSAGVAGTYEQYF. The CDR3 DNA follows: TGCAGTGCTGGGGTGGCTGGCACCTACGAGCAGTACTTC.

This clonotype has more than one count but fewer than ten. This chain uses TRBV4-1 with TRBJ2-4, with a weak D call TRBD2 (6 bases). V lost 1 base and J lost 2, with 15 bases in between. Per germline, CDR1 MGHRA and CDR2 YSYEKL. The CDR3 loop spans 17 amino acids. CDR3 in amino acids: CASSQGEDIPPKNIQYF. The DNA for the CDR3 is TGCGCCAGCAGCCAAGGGGAGGATATCCCTCCCAAAAACATTCAGTACTTC.

This clonotype was picked up many times. The chain has TRBV12-3 or TRBV12-4 and TRBJ1-1; TRBD1 matches 9 bases. This CDR3 has 15 residues. Unmatched junction bases numbered 4, after V lost 3 bases and J lost 2 bases. In nucleotides, the CDR3 is TGTGCCAGCAGTTTCGGGACAGGGCCAAACACTGAAGCTTTCTTT. Amino acids: CASSFGTGPNTEAFF.

The table lists this clonotype with a few counts. The J gene is TRBJ1-2, the V gene TRBV14; D remains ambiguous. Trimming pared 2 bases from V and 4 bases from J, leaving 8 bases between. This CDR3 has 13 amino acids. Germline V CDR1 and CDR2: SGHDN, FVKESK. The CDR3 bases are TGTGCCAGCAGCCAATCCCAGGTCTATGGCTACACCTTC. Encoded protein: CASSQSQVYGYTF.

This clonotype was observed many times. The chain links TRBV7-9 to TRBJ1-5; no clear D gene. The ends were cut back, 4 bases at V and 3 bases at J, with 13 bases in the middle. Germline-derived CDR1 and CDR2 are SEHNR and FQNEAQ (reference sequence). There are 15 residues in the CDR3. In nucleotides, the CDR3 is TGTGCCAGCAGCTCGGGGTCGGGAATCAATCAGCCCCAGCATTTT. Residues: CASSSGSGINQPQHF. The full variable domain, its missing parts supplied by reference TRBV7-9 and TRBJ1-5, is DTGVSQNPRHKITKRGQNVTFRCDPISEHNRLYWYRQTLGQGPEFLTYFQNEAQLEKSRLLSDRFSAERPKGSFSTLEIQRTEQGDSAMYLCASSSGSGINQPQHFGDGTRLSIL.

This clonotype was detected ten times or more. V is TRBV18 and J is TRBJ2-5, with D perhaps matching TRBD2 (6 bases). The CDR3 has 20 amino acids. The germline V and J ends were trimmed by 4 bases and 5 bases, with 32 bases remaining between them. Germline CDR1 is KGHSH and CDR2 is LQKENI. The DNA for the CDR3 is TGTGCCAGCTCACGCGCCGGGAGTTTGGGTAGCGGAGTTCCTCGGGAGACCCAGTACTTC. This translates into CASSRAGSLGSGVPRETQYF.

The chain has TRBV28 and TRBJ1-1, with D tentatively TRBD1 (6 bases). The CDR3 has 17 amino acids. The V gene lost 6 bases and the J gene lost 5 bases, with 25 bases spanning the gap. Germline V lookup: CDR1 MDHEN, CDR2 SYDVKM. The CDR3 nucleotides read TGTGCCAGCAGCCACTCCCGGGACATAGGGGTAAAGACTGAAGCTTTCTTT. Translation gives CASSHSRDIGVKTEAFF.